The source of this TCR beta chain is a study of blood T cells in healthy people across ages. Whole-study findings and limits: TCR beta diversity per million T cells fell roughly linearly with age.

Russia was home to the donors, healthy Caucasian individuals aged roughly 6 to 100. Germline V gene data show CDR1 as SGHTA and CDR2 as FQGNSA. The CDR3 loop spans 13 amino acids. V was shortened by 1 base and J by 7 bases, with 8 bases between the two germline ends. A second PCR of roughly 7 to 11 cycles used a sample-barcoded 5' primer and a J-beta primer mix. Every cDNA molecule bore a tag from a template-switch adaptor containing 12 random nucleotides. From the 5' RACE reads, TCRdb called clonotypes with MiXCR, one entry per CDR3 protein. The sample lists a few hundred thousand distinct CDR3 sequences; 27% were seen once. As to this clonotype: The antigen is undetermined.

The sequencing input was blood. The genes are TRBV7-2 and TRBJ2-1; no clear D gene. The TCR was taken from an older woman in good health. This CDR3 reads CASSLGIINEQFF. The DNA for the CDR3 is TGTGCCAGCAGCTTAGGGATTATTAATGAGCAGTTCTTC.